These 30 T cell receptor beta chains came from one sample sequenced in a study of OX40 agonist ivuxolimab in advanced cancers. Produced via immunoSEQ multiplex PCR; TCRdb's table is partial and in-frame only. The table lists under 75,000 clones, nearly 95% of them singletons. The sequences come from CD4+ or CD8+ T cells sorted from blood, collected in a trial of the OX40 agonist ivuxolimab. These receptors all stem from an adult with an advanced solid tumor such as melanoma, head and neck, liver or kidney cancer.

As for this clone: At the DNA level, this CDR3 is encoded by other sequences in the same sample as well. The CDR3 region has the DNA TGTGCCAGCAGCGTAGGCTACAATGAGCAGTTCTTC. It yields the protein CASSVGYNEQFF. This sequence joins TRBV9 and TRBJ2-1; D is unclear. Germline CDR1 reads SGDLS; CDR2 reads YYNGEE. The CDR3 contains 12 residues. The V end was cut by 0 bases, the J end by 3 bases, with 1 base between.

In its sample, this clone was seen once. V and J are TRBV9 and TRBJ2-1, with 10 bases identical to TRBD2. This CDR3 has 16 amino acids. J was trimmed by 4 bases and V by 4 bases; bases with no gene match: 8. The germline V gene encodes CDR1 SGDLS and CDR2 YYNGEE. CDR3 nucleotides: TGTGCCAGCAGCCCCACCGGGACTAGCGTGTACAATGAGCAGTTCTTC. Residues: CASSPTGTSVYNEQFF.

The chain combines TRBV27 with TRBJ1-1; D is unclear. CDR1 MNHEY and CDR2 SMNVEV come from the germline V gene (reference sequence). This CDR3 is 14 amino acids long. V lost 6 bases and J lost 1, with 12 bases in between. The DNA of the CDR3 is TGTGCCAGCAGCGAGCTGCACCGGAACACTGAAGCTTTCTTT. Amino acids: CASSELHRNTEAFF.

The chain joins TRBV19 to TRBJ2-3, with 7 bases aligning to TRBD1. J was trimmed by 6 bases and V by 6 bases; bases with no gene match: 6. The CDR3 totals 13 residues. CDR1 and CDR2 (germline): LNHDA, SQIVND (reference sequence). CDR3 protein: CASSTDRVDTQYF. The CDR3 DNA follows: TGTGCCAGTAGCACCGACAGGGTGGATACGCAGTATTTT.

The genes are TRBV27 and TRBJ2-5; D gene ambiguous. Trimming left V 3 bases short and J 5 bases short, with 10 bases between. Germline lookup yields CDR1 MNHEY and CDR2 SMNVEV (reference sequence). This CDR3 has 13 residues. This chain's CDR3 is CASSFSIRETQYF. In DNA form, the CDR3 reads TGTGCCAGCAGTTTCTCGATTCGGGAGACCCAGTACTTC.

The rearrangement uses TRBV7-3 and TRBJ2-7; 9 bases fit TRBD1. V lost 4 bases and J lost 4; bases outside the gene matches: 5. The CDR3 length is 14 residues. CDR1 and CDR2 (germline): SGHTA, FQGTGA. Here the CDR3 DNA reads TGTGCCAGCAGCTACGCCGGGACAGGGTACGAGCAGTACTTC. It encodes CASSYAGTGYEQYF.

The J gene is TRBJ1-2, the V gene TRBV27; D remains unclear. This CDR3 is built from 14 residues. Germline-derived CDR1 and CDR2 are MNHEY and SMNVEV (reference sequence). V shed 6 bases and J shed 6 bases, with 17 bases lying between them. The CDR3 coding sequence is TGTGCCAGCAGGCCCCTCGGAGGAGGAAATGGCTACACCTTC. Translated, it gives CASRPLGGGNGYTF.

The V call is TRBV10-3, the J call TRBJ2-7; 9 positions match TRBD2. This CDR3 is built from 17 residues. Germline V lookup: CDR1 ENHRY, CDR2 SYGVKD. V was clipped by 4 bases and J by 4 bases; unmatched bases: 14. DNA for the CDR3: TGTGCCATCAGTGTAGGTAGAGAGGGGACTAGCTCGTACGAGCAGTACTTC. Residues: CAISVGREGTSSYEQYF.

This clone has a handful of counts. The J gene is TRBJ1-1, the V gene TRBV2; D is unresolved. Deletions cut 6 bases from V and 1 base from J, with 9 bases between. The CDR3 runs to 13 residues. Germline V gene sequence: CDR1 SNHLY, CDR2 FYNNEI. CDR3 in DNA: TGTGCCAGCAGGAACCCAGGGAACACTGAAGCTTTCTTT. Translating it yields CASRNPGNTEAFF.

The CDR3 protein is CASSLYRNTGELFF. The CDR3, as DNA: TGCGCCAGCAGCTTGTATAGAAACACCGGGGAGCTGTTTTTT. The V call is TRBV5-1, the J call TRBJ2-2, with D uncertain. The V and J ends lost 1 base and 2 bases respectively, with 6 bases between them. The CDR3 has 14 residues. Germline lookup yields CDR1 SGHRS and CDR2 YFSETQ.

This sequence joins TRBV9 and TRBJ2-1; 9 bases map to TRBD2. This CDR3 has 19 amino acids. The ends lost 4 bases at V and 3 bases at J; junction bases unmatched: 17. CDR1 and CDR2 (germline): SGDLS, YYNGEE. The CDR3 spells CASSPRTSEQSLGYNEQFF. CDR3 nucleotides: TGTGCCAGCAGCCCCCGGACTAGCGAGCAATCCTTGGGCTACAATGAGCAGTTCTTC.

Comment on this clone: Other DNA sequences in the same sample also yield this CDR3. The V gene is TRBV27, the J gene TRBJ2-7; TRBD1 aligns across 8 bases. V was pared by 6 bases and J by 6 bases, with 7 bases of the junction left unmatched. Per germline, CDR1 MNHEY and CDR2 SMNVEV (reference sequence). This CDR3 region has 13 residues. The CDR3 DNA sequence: TGTGCCAGCAGCCTAAAGGGGACAGGCGAGCAGTACTTC. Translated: CASSLKGTGEQYF.

CDR3 in amino acids: CASSQVTGNEQFF. The CDR3 nucleotides read TGCGCCAGCAGCCAAGTTACAGGGAATGAGCAGTTCTTC. The J gene is TRBJ2-1, the V gene TRBV4-1; D possibly corresponds to TRBD1 (6 bases). Germline V gives CDR1 MGHRA, CDR2 YSYEKL. Trimming cost V 1 base and J 7 bases, with 8 bases left between them. CDR3 size: 13 residues.

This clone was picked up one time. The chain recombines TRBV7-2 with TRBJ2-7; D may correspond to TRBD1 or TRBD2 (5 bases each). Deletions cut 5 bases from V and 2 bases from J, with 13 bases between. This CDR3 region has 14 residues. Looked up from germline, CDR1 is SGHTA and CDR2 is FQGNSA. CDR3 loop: CASSPGTIAYEQYF. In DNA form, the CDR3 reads TGTGCCAGCAGCCCGGGGACCATCGCCTACGAGCAGTACTTC.

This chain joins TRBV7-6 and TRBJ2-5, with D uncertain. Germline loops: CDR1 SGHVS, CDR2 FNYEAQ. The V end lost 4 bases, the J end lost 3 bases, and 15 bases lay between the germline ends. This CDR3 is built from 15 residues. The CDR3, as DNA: TGTGCCAGCAGCTATCACCCCATGGCAGAAGAGACCCAGTACTTC. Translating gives CASSYHPMAEETQYF.

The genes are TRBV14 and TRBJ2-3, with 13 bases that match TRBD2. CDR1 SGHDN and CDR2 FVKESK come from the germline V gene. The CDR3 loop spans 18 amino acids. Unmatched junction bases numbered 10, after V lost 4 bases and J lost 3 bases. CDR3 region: CASSPGLAGLNFTDTQYF. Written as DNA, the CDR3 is TGTGCCAGCAGCCCGGGACTAGCGGGATTAAATTTTACAGATACGCAGTATTTT.

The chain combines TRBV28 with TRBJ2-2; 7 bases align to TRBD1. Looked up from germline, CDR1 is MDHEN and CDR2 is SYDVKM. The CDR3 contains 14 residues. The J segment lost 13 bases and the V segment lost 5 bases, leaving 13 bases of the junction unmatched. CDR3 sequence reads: CASSNIPGQLRLFF. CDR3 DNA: TGTGCCAGCAGTAATATACCGGGACAGCTCAGGCTGTTTTTT.

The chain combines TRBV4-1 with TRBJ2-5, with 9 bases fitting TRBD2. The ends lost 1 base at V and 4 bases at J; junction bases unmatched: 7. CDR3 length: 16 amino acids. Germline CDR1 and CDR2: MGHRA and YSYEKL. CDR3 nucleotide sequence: TGCGCCAGCAGCCAAGTAGGCGCGGGAGGGCGAGAGACCCAGTACTTC. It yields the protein CASSQVGAGGRETQYF.

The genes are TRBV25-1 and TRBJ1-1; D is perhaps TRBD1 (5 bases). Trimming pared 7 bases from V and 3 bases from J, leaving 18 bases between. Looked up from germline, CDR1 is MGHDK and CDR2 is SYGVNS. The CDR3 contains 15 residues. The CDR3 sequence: CASTPARGWDTEAFF. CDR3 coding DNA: TGTGCCAGCACCCCGGCGAGGGGTTGGGACACTGAAGCTTTCTTT. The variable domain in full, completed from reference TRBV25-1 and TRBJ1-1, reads EADIYQTPRYLVIGTGKKITLECSQTMGHDKMYWYQQDPGMELHLIHYSYGVNSTEKGDLSSESTVSRIRTEHFPLTLESARPSHTSQYLCASTPARGWDTEAFFGQGTRLTVV.

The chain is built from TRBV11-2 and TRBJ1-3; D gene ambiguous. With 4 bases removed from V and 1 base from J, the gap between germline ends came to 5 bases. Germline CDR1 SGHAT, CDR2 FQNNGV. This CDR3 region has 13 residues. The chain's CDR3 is CASSSSSGNTIYF. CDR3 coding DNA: TGTGCCAGCAGCTCTTCATCTGGAAACACCATATATTTT.

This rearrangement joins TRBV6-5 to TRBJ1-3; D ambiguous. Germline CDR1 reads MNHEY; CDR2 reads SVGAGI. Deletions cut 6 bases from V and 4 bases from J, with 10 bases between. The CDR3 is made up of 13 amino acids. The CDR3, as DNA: TGTGCCAGCAGCCCGGGCCGGGGAAACACCATATATTTT. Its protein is CASSPGRGNTIYF.

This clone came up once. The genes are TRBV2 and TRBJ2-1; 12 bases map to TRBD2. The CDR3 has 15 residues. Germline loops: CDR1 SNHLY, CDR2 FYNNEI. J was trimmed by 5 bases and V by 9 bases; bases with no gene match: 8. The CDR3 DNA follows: TGTGCCAGAAATGGGGCTAGCGGGAGGGACAATGAGCAGTTCTTC. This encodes CARNGASGRDNEQFF.

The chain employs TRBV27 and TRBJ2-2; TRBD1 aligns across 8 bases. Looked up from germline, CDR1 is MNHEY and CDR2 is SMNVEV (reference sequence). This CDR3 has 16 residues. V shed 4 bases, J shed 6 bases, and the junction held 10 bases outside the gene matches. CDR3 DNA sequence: TGTGCCAGCAGTTCTACGAGGGACAGGCGCGCCGGGGAGCTGTTTTTT. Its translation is CASSSTRDRRAGELFF.

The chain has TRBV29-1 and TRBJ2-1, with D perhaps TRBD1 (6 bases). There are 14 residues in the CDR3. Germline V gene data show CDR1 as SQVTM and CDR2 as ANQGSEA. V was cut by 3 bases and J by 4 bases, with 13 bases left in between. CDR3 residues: CSVEGAGLYNEQFF. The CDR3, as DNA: TGCAGCGTTGAGGGGGCGGGTCTTTACAATGAGCAGTTCTTC.

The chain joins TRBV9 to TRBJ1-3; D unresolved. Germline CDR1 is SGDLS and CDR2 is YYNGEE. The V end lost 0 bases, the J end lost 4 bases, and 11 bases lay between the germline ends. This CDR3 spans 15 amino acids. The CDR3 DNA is TGTGCCAGCAGCGTAGATGAGGGAGCCGGAAACACCATATATTTT. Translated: CASSVDEGAGNTIYF.

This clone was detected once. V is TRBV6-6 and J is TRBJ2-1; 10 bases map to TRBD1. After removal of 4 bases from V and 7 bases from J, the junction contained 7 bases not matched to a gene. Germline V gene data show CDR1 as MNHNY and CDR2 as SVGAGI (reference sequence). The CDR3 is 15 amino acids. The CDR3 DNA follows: TGTGCCAGCAGTTCGCCGGGACAGGGGTGGAATGAGCAGTTCTTC. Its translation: CASSSPGQGWNEQFF.

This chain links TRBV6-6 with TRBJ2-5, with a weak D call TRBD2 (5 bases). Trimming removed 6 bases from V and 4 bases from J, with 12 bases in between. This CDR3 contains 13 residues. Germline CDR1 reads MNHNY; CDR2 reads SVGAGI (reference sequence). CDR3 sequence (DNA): TGTGCCAGCAGACTCGGACGGGGAGAGACCCAGTACTTC. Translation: CASRLGRGETQYF.

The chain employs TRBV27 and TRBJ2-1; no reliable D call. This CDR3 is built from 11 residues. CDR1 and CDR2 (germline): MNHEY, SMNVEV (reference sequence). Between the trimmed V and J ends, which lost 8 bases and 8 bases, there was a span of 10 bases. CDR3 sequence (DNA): TGTGCCAGCGGCCCGGCCCATGAGCAGTTCTTC. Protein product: CASGPAHEQFF.

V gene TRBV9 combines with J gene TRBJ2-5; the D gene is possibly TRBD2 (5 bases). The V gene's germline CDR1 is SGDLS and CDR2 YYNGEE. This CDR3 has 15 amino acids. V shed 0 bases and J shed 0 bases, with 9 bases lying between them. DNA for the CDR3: TGTGCCAGCAGCGTAGCTTTGGGAGACCAAGAGACCCAGTACTTC. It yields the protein CASSVALGDQETQYF.

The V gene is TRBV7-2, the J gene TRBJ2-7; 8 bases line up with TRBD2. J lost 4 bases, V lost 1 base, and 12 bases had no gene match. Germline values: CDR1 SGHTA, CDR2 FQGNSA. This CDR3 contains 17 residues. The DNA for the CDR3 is TGTGCCAGCAGCTTAGGGGGACCGGGACTAGTGGGGTACGAGCAGTACTTC. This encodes CASSLGGPGLVGYEQYF.